Below, one TCR beta chain is given with its context. Its antigen is still unknown. The immunoSEQ assay was v3. Survey-level samples got roughly 1.9 million read pairs; deep-level samples got roughly 5-6.5 million. Repertoires were generated with immunoSEQ multiplex PCR, while TCRdb's copy carries only in-frame clones and drops some. The repertoire holds roughly 92,000 clones, with around three fifths as singletons. Stated time point: pre-treatment sample, taken before nivolumab and TIL therapy. Tumor tissue came from excised metastases, mostly pleural nodules or supraclavicular lymph nodes. The data originate from a study of TIL therapy for anti-PD-1-resistant metastatic lung cancer. Study in general: Tumors had a median PD-L1 proportion score of approximately 6.4%. Median tumor mutation burden was approximately 1.5 mutations per megabase. Study-wide findings and caveats: Compared with baseline intratumoral T cells, expanded TIL cultures were more clonal and less diverse (approximately 6.4% vs 31%).

The ends were cut back, 3 bases at V and 2 bases at J, with 11 bases in the middle. This CDR3 has 14 amino acids. CDR1 is LGHDT and CDR2 is YNNKEL in the germline V gene (reference sequence). This specimen was tumor tissue, taken at baseline. The chain is built from TRBV3-1 (or the pseudogene TRBV3-2) and TRBJ2-7; D is possibly TRBD1 or TRBD2 (5 bases each). The receptor was isolated from a person aged 30 to 80 with non-small cell lung cancer. The CDR3 protein is CASSQGDHTYEQYF. The CDR3 nucleotides are TGTGCCAGCAGCCAGGGGGACCATACCTACGAGCAGTACTTC.